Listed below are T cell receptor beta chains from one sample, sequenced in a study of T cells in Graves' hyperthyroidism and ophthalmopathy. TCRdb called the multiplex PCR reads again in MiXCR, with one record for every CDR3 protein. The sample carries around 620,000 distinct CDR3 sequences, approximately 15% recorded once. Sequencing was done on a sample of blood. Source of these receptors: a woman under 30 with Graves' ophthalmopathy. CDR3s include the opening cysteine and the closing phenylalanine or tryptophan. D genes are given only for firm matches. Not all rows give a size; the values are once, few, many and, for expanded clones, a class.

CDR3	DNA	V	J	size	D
CASSLVTGWLNEQFF	TGTGCCAGCAGCTTAGTAACAGGGTGGTTGAATGAGCAGTTCTTC	TRBV11-3	TRBJ2-1	many	-
CASILAGGYEQFF	TGCGCCAGCATACTAGCGGGAGGGTACGAGCAGTTCTTC	TRBV5-1	TRBJ2-1	many	TRBD2
CASSQGGTSGISYEQYF	TGTGCCAGCAGCCAAGGCGGGACTAGCGGGATCAGCTACGAGCAGTACTTC	TRBV3-1	TRBJ2-7	many	TRBD2
CASRFLRDTQYF	TGTGCCAGCAGATTCCTCAGGGATACGCAGTATTTT	TRBV28	TRBJ2-3	many	-
CASSLGAGDEQFF	TGTGCCAGCAGCTTAGGAGCGGGAGATGAGCAGTTCTTC	TRBV11-2	TRBJ2-1	many	TRBD2
CAWGGHRNEKLFF	TGTGCCTGGGGTGGACACCGTAATGAAAAACTGTTTTTT	TRBV30	TRBJ1-4	many	-
CSAPQGPGYGYTF	TGCAGTGCTCCTCAGGGACCTGGCTATGGCTACACCTTC	TRBV20-1	TRBJ1-2	many	-
CASRPGTSGIAEETQYF	TGTGCCAGCAGGCCCGGGACTAGCGGAATAGCGGAAGAGACCCAGTACTTC	TRBV6-1	TRBJ2-5	-	TRBD2
CASSIVPGQGSPLHF	TGTGCCAGCAGCATCGTCCCGGGACAGGGTTCACCCCTCCACTTT	TRBV11-2	TRBJ1-6	few	TRBD1
CSARDQQGDTEAFF	TGCAGTGCTAGAGATCAACAGGGGGACACTGAAGCTTTCTTT	TRBV20-1	TRBJ1-1	many	TRBD1
CASSPETKIRHSGYNEQFF	TGCGCCAGCAGTCCCGAGACCAAGATCAGGCATTCCGGCTACAATGAGCAGTTCTTC	TRBV4-1	TRBJ2-1	-	-
CASSTSSGQGTGNTIYF	TGTGCCAGTAGTACATCCTCAGGACAGGGCACTGGAAACACCATATATTTT	TRBV19	TRBJ1-3	few	TRBD1
CASSESSGGETQYF	TGTGCCAGCAGCGAGTCTAGCGGAGGGGAGACCCAGTACTTC	TRBV7-3	TRBJ2-5	-	TRBD2
CASSLGTGPSQPQHF	TGTGCCAGCAGCTTGGGGACAGGGCCAAGTCAGCCCCAGCATTTT	TRBV7-9	TRBJ1-5	-	TRBD1
CASSTGLAHTGELFF	TGTGCCAGCAGCACGGGACTAGCGCACACCGGGGAGCTGTTTTTT	TRBV7-2	TRBJ2-2	many	TRBD2
CASGSSGQGNTEAFF	TGTGCCAGCGGATCCTCGGGACAGGGGAACACTGAAGCTTTCTTT	TRBV12-3/TRBV12-4	TRBJ1-1	many	TRBD1
CASGLPGVRYEQYF	TGTGCTAGTGGTTTACCGGGAGTCCGCTACGAGCAGTACTTC	TRBV12-5	TRBJ2-7	many	-
CASSHTEMGQFF	TGTGCCAGCAGTCACACAGAGATGGGGCAGTTCTTC	TRBV6-2/TRBV6-3	TRBJ2-1	many	-
CAWGTGGHYEQYF	TGTGCCTGGGGGACAGGGGGGCACTACGAGCAGTACTTC	TRBV30	TRBJ2-7	many	TRBD1
CASSLARMAWNSPLHF	TGTGCCAGCAGCTTAGCGCGGATGGCGTGGAATTCACCCCTCCACTTT	TRBV7-8	TRBJ1-6	few	-
CASSIPRTGMGAFF	TGTGCCAGTAGTATACCTCGGACGGGGATGGGAGCTTTCTTT	TRBV19	TRBJ1-1	many	-
CASSYPGQGSGYTF	TGCGCCAGCAGCTACCCGGGACAGGGGAGCGGCTACACCTTC	TRBV4-1	TRBJ1-2	few	TRBD1
CASSLEPGQGVNTQYF	TGTGCCAGCAGCTTAGAGCCGGGACAGGGAGTAAATACGCAGTATTTT	TRBV11-2	TRBJ2-3	many	TRBD1
CTSSITWQQPQHF	TGTACCAGTAGTATCACCTGGCAGCAGCCCCAGCATTTT	TRBV19	TRBJ1-5	-	-
CASSLIPWGPQHF	TGTGCCAGCAGTTTGATCCCGTGGGGGCCCCAGCATTTT	TRBV12-3/TRBV12-4	TRBJ1-5	many	-
CASSYLANTGELFF	TGTGCCAGCAGTTACTTAGCGAACACCGGGGAGCTGTTTTTT	TRBV6-6	TRBJ2-2	-	-
CASSSPAGGEWETQYF	TGTGCCAGCAGTTCCCCGGCAGGGGGTGAATGGGAGACCCAGTACTTC	TRBV28	TRBJ2-5	many	TRBD1
CAICSGNNQPQHF	TGTGCCATCTGTTCCGGGAATAATCAGCCCCAGCATTTT	TRBV10-3	TRBJ1-5	few	-
CAWSVLSGSYYNEQFF	TGTGCCTGGAGTGTACTTAGCGGGAGCTACTACAATGAGCAGTTCTTC	TRBV30	TRBJ2-1	many	TRBD2
CASSPTAGPSAHVYSNQPQHF	TGTGCCAGCAGTCCGACCGCGGGGCCTTCCGCCCACGTCTATAGCAATCAGCCCCAGCATTTT	TRBV28	TRBJ1-5	many	-
CASLPGTSGTYNEQFF	TGTGCCAGTCTCCCAGGGACTAGCGGAACCTACAATGAGCAGTTCTTC	TRBV3-1	TRBJ2-1	many	TRBD2
CASSYGPQTVNTEAFF	TGTGCCAGCAGTTACGGCCCTCAAACAGTGAACACTGAAGCTTTCTTT	TRBV6-2/TRBV6-3	TRBJ1-1	many	-
CASSQNTGRGDGYTF	TGCGCCAGCAGCCAAAATACCGGGAGGGGAGATGGCTACACCTTC	TRBV4-3	TRBJ1-2	few	-
CASRPISYEQYF	TGTGCCAGCAGGCCGATCTCCTACGAGCAGTACTTC	TRBV2	TRBJ2-7	many	-
CAISAAYEQYF	TGTGCCATCAGTGCTGCCTACGAGCAGTACTTC	TRBV10-3	TRBJ2-7	-	-
CASSWSPNEKLFF	TGTGCCAGCAGTTGGAGTCCTAATGAAAAACTGTTTTTT	TRBV28	TRBJ1-4	many	-
CASSRSGTSGGSYEQYF	TGTGCCAGTAGTCGCTCCGGGACTAGCGGAGGTTCCTACGAGCAGTACTTC	TRBV19	TRBJ2-7	many	TRBD2
CASRVGASGHTDTQYF	TGTGCCAGCAGGGTTGGGGCTAGCGGGCACACAGATACGCAGTATTTT	TRBV11-2	TRBJ2-3	-	TRBD2
CASREGRGYNEQFF	TGTGCCAGCAGGGAGGGGAGGGGGTACAATGAGCAGTTCTTC	TRBV5-5	TRBJ2-1	-	-
CAIRDGTGGTNEKLFF	TGTGCCATCAGGGACGGGACCGGTGGGACTAATGAAAAACTGTTTTTT	TRBV10-3	TRBJ1-4	few	-
CAISWAGSNYGYTF	TGTGCCATCAGTTGGGCAGGATCTAACTATGGCTACACCTTC	TRBV10-3	TRBJ1-2	few	-
CAIRRDSGVGNYGYTF	TGTGCCATCCGAAGGGACAGCGGAGTGGGGAACTATGGCTACACCTTC	TRBV10-3	TRBJ1-2	many	TRBD1
CASSILDRGVPGANVLTF	TGTGCCAGCAGCATCTTGGACAGGGGGGTACCTGGGGCCAACGTCCTGACTTTC	TRBV7-6	TRBJ2-6	-	TRBD1
CASGMLDRVGQPQHF	TGTGCCAGCGGGATGCTGGACAGGGTTGGTCAGCCCCAGCATTTT	TRBV12-3/TRBV12-4	TRBJ1-5	few	TRBD1
CASSSGFSGNTIYF	TGCGCCAGCAGCTCCGGGTTCTCTGGAAACACCATATATTTT	TRBV5-1	TRBJ1-3	many	-
CASSEGTDTQYF	TGTGCCAGCAGTGAAGGGACAGATACGCAGTATTTT	TRBV2	TRBJ2-3	many	-
CASSSARLAGLYNEQFF	TGTGCCAGCAGCTCGGCCCGTCTAGCGGGACTCTACAATGAGCAGTTCTTC	TRBV11-2	TRBJ2-1	many	TRBD2
CSVEYGGNEAFF	TGCAGCGTTGAGTACGGGGGGAATGAAGCTTTCTTT	TRBV29-1	TRBJ1-1	-	-
CASSFSRGYTGELFF	TGTGCCAGCAGCTTTAGCAGGGGGTACACCGGGGAGCTGTTTTTT	TRBV9	TRBJ2-2	-	TRBD1
CASSGRLMGQGDQETQYF	TGTGCCAGCAGTGGAAGATTGATGGGACAGGGGGACCAAGAGACCCAGTACTTC	TRBV2	TRBJ2-5	-	TRBD1
CASSSGSPLHF	TGTGCCAGCAGTTCGGGTTCACCCCTCCACTTT	TRBV28	TRBJ1-6	many	-
CTSTMTGMGYEQYF	TGTACCAGCACCATGACAGGGATGGGCTACGAGCAGTACTTC	TRBV27	TRBJ2-7	-	TRBD1
CASLQVSSGANVLTF	TGTGCCAGTCTACAGGTTTCCTCTGGGGCCAACGTCCTGACTTTC	TRBV28	TRBJ2-6	many	-
CSVKGGGLYGYTF	TGCAGCGTTAAAGGAGGGGGGTTATATGGCTACACCTTC	TRBV29-1	TRBJ1-2	few	-
CASSQGSPGTEAFF	TGTGCCAGCAGTCAAGGGAGTCCGGGGACTGAAGCTTTCTTT	TRBV6-1	TRBJ1-1	many	-
CATSETGGGNQPQHF	TGTGCCACCAGTGAGACAGGGGGGGGCAATCAGCCCCAGCATTTT	TRBV24-1	TRBJ1-5	few	TRBD1
CASSFREGRNEQFF	TGTGCCAGCAGTTTCCGGGAGGGCCGCAATGAGCAGTTCTTC	TRBV12-3/TRBV12-4	TRBJ2-1	many	TRBD2